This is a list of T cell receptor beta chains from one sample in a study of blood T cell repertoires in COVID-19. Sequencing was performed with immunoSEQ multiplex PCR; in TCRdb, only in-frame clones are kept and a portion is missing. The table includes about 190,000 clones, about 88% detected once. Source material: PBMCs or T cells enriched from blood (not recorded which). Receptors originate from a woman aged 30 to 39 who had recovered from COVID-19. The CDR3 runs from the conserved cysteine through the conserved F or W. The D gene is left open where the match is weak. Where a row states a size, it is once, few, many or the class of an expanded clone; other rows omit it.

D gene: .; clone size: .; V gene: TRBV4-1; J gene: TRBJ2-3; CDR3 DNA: TGCGCCAGCAGCCAAGAGGGGCGCTCTGGGGATACGCAGTATTTT; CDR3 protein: CASSQEGRSGDTQYF
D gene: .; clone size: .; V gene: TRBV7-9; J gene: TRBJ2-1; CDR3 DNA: TGTGCCAGCAGCCCGCAATTTAGCGGATTGTCCGGACACAATGAGCAGTTCTTC; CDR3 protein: CASSPQFSGLSGHNEQFF
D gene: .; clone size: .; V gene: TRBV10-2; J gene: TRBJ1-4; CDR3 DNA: TGCGCCAGCAGTGGGGGGAGGCTTAATGAAAAACTGTTTTTT; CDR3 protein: CASSGGRLNEKLFF
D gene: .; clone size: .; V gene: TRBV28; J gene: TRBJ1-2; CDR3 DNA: TGTGCCAGCACCCTCCTGAAGGGGGAGAAAGGCTACACCTTC; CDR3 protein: CASTLLKGEKGYTF
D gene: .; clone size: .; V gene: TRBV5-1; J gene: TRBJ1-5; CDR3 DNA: TGCGCCAGCAGCTTGGAAGGGGACAATCAGCCCCAGCATTTT; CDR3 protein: CASSLEGDNQPQHF
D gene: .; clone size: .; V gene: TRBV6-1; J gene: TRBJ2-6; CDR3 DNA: TGTGCCAGCAGTGACGGTTCTGGGGCCAACGTCCTGACTTTC; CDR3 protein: CASSDGSGANVLTF
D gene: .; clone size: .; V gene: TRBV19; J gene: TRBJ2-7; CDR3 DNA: TGTGCCAGTAGTATAGGCAGGCACCCCTACGAGCAGTACTTC; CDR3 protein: CASSIGRHPYEQYF
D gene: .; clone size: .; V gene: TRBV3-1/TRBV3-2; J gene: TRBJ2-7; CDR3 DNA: TGTGCCAGCAGCCACGCCGTCGGTCCCACCTACGAGCAGTACTTC; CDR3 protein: CASSHAVGPTYEQYF
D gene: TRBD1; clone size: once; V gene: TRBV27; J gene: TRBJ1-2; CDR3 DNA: TGTGCCAGCAGTTTATCGTCCCGGGACAGGGGAGTAGTTTATGGCTACACCTTC; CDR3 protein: CASSLSSRDRGVVYGYTF
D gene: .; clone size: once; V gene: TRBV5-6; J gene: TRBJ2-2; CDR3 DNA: TGTGCCAGCAGTCCAGCTTACGGAGTCCGGGAGCTGTTTTTT; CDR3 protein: CASSPAYGVRELFF
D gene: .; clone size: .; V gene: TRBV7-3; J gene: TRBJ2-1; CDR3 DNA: TGTGCCAGCAGCTCCCTTCAAATCGGTGAGCAGTTCTTC; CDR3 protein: CASSSLQIGEQFF
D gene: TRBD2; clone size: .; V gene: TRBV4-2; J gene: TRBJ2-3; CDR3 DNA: TGTGCCAGCAGACCCTGGGCTAGCGGACCCCAGGATACGCAGTATTTT; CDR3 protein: CASRPWASGPQDTQYF
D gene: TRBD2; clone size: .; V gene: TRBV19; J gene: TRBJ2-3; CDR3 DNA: TGTGCCAGTAGTATACGGACTAGCGGGCCTGGGCGACTTCGCACAGATACGCAGTATTTT; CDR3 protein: CASSIRTSGPGRLRTDTQYF
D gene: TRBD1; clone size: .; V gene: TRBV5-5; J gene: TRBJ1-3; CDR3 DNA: TGTGCCAGCAGCTGGACAGGGGTTGACGGAAACACCATATATTTT; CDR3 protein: CASSWTGVDGNTIYF
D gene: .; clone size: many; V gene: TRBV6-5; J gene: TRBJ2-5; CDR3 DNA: TGTGCCAACACTGGCGGCCAAGAGACCCAGTACTTC; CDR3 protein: CANTGGQETQYF
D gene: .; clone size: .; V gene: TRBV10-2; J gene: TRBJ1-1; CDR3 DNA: TGCGCCAGCAGTGATCTTCAGTTCTGGAACACTGAAGCTTTCTTT; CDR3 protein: CASSDLQFWNTEAFF
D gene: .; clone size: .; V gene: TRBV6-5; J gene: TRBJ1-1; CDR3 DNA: TGTGCCAGCCTTCCGAACCCGACGGGCACTGAAGCTTTCTTT; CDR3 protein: CASLPNPTGTEAFF
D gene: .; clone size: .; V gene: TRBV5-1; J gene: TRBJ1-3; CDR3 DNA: TGCGCCAGCAGCTTGGCAGGGGTTTCTGGAAACACCATATATTTT; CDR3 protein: CASSLAGVSGNTIYF
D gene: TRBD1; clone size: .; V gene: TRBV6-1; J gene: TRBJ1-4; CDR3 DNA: TGTGCCAGCAGTGATTCGGTGGCAGGGGGCGGAGGGGAAAAACTGTTTTTT; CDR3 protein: CASSDSVAGGGGEKLFF
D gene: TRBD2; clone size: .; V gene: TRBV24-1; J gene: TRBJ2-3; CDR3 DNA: TGTGCCACCAGTGAATGGAGCGGGGGGACAGATACGCAGTATTTT; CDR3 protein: CATSEWSGGTDTQYF
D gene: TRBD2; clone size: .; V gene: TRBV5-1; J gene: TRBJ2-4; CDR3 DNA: TGCGCCAGCAGCCCCGGGGGGAACATTCAGTACTTC; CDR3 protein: CASSPGGNIQYF
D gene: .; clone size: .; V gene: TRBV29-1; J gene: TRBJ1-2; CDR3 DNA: TGCACCTACGGGGACACCCGTTATGGCTACACCTTC; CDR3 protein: CTYGDTRYGYTF
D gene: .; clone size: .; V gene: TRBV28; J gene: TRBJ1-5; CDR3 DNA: TGTGCCAGCAGTTTAGACACCCCTAAGAATCAGCCCCAGCATTTT; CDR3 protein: CASSLDTPKNQPQHF
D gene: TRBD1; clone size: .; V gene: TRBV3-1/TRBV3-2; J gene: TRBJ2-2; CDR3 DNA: TGTGCCAGCAGCCCTGTGAGCAGGGGGCGGGCCGGGGAGCTGTTTTTT; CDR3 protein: CASSPVSRGRAGELFF
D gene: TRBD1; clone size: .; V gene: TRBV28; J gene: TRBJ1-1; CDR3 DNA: TGTGCCAGCAGTTTGGGACAGGGTTGGTACACTGAAGCTTTCTTT; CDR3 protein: CASSLGQGWYTEAFF
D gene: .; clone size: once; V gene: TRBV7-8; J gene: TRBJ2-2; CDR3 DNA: TGTGCCAGCAGCTTAGATAACAGTAACACCGGGGAGCTGTTTTTT; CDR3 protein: CASSLDNSNTGELFF
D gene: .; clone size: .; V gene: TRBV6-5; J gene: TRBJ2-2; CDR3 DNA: TGTGCCAGCAGGGTCCCGGGGACCGGGGAGCTGTTTTTT; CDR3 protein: CASRVPGTGELFF
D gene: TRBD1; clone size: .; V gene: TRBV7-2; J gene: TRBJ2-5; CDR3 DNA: TGTGCCAGCAGCTTAGCGGGGACAGGGGTAGGAGAGACCCAGTACTTC; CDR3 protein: CASSLAGTGVGETQYF
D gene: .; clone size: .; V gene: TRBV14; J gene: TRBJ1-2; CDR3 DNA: TGTGCCAGCAGCCATCGGGCGACAGCTAACTATGGCTACACCTTC; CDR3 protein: CASSHRATANYGYTF
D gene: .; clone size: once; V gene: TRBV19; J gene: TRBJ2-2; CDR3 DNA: TGTGCCAGTAGGGACAGAGGCACCGGGGAGCTGTTTTTT; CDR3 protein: CASRDRGTGELFF
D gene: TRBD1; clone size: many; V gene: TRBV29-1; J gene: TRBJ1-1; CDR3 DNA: TGCAGCGTGGGGACAGGTAGCACTGAAGCTTTCTTT; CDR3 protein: CSVGTGSTEAFF
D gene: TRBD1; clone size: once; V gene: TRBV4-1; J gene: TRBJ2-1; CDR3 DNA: TGCGCCAGCAGCCGGACAGGGGGTTTCTCCTACAATGAGCAGTTCTTC; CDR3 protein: CASSRTGGFSYNEQFF
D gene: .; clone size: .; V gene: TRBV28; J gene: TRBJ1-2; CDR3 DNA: TGTGCCAGCGAAAGCAGGAATGGCTACACCTTC; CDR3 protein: CASESRNGYTF
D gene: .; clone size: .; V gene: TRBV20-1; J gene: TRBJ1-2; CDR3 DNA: TGCAGTGCTAGTGGTCAGGGGTCTTATGGCTACACCTTC; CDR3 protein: CSASGQGSYGYTF
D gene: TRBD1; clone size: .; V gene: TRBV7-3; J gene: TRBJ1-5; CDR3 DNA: TGTGCCAGCAGCTTATCGGACAGGGGACCTCAGCCCCAGCATTTT; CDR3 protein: CASSLSDRGPQPQHF
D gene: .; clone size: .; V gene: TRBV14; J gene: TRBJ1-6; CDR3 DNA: TGTGCCAGCAGCCAAGTCAGGAATTCACCCCTCCACTTT; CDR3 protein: CASSQVRNSPLHF
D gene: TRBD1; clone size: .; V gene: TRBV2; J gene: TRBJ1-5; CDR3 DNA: TGTGCCAGCGTGGGACAGGGGGAGCAGCCCCAGCATTTT; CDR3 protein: CASVGQGEQPQHF
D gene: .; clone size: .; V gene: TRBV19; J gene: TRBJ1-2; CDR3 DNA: TGTGCCAGTAGTGCTCGGGAGGGAGGCTATGGCTACACCTTC; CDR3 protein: CASSAREGGYGYTF